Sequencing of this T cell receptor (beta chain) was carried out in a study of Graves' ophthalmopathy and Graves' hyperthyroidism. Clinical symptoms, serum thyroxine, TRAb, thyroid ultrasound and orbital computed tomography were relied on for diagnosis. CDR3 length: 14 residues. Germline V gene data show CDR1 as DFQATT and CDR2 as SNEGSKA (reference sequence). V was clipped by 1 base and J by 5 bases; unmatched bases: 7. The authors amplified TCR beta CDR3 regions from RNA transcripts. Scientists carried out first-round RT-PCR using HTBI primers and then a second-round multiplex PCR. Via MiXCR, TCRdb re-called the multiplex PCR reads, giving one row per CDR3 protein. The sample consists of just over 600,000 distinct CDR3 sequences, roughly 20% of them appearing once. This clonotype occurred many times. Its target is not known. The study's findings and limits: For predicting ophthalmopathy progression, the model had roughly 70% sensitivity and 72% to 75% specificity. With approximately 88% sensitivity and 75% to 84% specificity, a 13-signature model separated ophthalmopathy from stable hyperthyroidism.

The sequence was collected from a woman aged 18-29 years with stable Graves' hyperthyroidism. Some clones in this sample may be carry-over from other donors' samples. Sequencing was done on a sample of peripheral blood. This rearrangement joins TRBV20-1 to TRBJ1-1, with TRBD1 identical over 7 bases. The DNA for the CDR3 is TGCAGTGCTAGAGGGCCAGGGGGTGGTACTGAAGCTTTCTTT. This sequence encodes CSARGPGGGTEAFF.